This TCR beta chain originates from a study of blood T cell repertoires in COVID-19. In germline, CDR1 is SGHVS, CDR2 FQNEAQ. The CDR3 covers 17 residues. With 4 bases clipped from V and 2 bases from J, the junction kept 11 bases outside the gene matches. Here immunoSEQ multiplex PCR was the method, and the copy in TCRdb shows in-frame clones only, minus some. The sample holds approximately 99,000 clones, more than 65% seen once. The sequenced material came from peripheral blood. The chain carries TRBV7-8 and TRBJ2-5; TRBD2 aligns across 9 bases. The TCR sequence derives from a woman older than 75 with active or convalescent COVID-19. CDR3 nucleotide sequence: TGTGCCAGCAGCTCCGACCGACTAGCGGAAGAACAAGAGACCCAGTACTTC. Amino acids: CASSSDRLAEEQETQYF.